The 22 T cell receptor beta chains reported below all come from one sample, sequenced in a study of OX40 agonist ivuxolimab in advanced cancers. Clones were sequenced by immunoSEQ multiplex PCR, and TCRdb holds only the in-frame ones, with some missing. This table has tens of thousands of clones, almost 90% appearing once. The sequenced sample was CD4+ or CD8+ T cells sorted from blood, obtained in a trial of the OX40 agonist ivuxolimab. Every receptor here comes from an adult with an advanced solid tumor such as melanoma, head and neck, liver or kidney cancer.

The chain combines TRBV30 with TRBJ1-6; D unclear. V was cut by 1 base and J by 7 bases, with 8 bases left in between. CDR1 GTSNPN and CDR2 SVGIG come from the germline V gene (reference sequence). The CDR3 has 13 residues. The CDR3, as DNA: TGTGCCTGGAGTGGCCAGATGAATTCACCCCTCCACTTT. Translated: CAWSGQMNSPLHF.

This chain connects TRBV12-5 to TRBJ2-7, with 7 bases aligning to TRBD1. Unmatched junction bases numbered 9, after V lost 7 bases and J lost 0 bases. CDR3 size: 15 residues. Germline values: CDR1 LGHNT, CDR2 FRNRAP. For the CDR3, the DNA is TGTGCTAGTGCCCCTGGGACAGTTAGCTCCTACGAGCAGTACTTC. It specifies CASAPGTVSSYEQYF.

CDR3 amino acids: CASSLSGLYEQYF. The CDR3 DNA is TGCGCCAGCAGCTTGTCAGGGCTCTACGAGCAGTACTTC. V usage is TRBV5-1 and J usage is TRBJ2-7; D possibly corresponds to TRBD1 (5 bases). Per the germline V gene, CDR1 is SGHRS and CDR2 is YFSETQ. This CDR3 is built from 13 residues. The germline V and J ends were trimmed by 1 base and 3 bases, with 8 bases remaining between them.

This clone was seen only once. This chain's CDR3 is CASSKPGTSGIDTQYF. The DNA of the CDR3 is TGTGCCAGCAGTAAACCCGGGACTAGCGGGATTGATACGCAGTATTTT. The chain uses TRBV27 and TRBJ2-3; 13 bases line up with TRBD2. CDR3 size: 16 residues. From germline, CDR1 is MNHEY and CDR2 SMNVEV (reference sequence). V shed 5 bases, J shed 6 bases, and the junction held 8 bases outside the gene matches.

The chain has TRBV9 and TRBJ1-1; 8 bases agree with TRBD1. V shed 0 bases, J shed 2 bases, and the junction held 6 bases outside the gene matches. The length of the CDR3 is 16 residues. Germline V gene lookup returns CDR1 SGDLS and CDR2 YYNGEE. CDR3 sequence reads: CASSVVPGGLNTEAFF. The CDR3 DNA is TGTGCCAGCAGCGTAGTCCCAGGGGGCTTAAACACTGAAGCTTTCTTT.

The V and J genes are TRBV5-6 and TRBJ1-1, with 10 bases matching TRBD1. This CDR3 region has 15 residues. V was pared by 3 bases and J by 3 bases, with 5 bases of the junction left unmatched. CDR1 and CDR2 from the germline V gene are SGHDT and YYEEEE. The CDR3 DNA follows: TGTGCCAGCAGCTGGACAGGGGGGAGGGACACTGAAGCTTTCTTT. Its translation: CASSWTGGRDTEAFF. Full variable domain (missing parts from reference TRBV5-6 and TRBJ1-1): DAGVTQSPTHLIKTRGQQVTLRCSPKSGHDTVSWYQQALGQGPQFIFQYYEEEERQRGNFPDRFSGHQFPNYSSELNVNALLLGDSALYLCASSWTGGRDTEAFFGQGTRLTVV.

This clone was seen a handful of times. The rearrangement uses TRBV28 and TRBJ1-2; D unresolved. The V end was cut by 9 bases, the J end by 1 base, with 3 bases between. The germline V gene has CDR1 MDHEN and CDR2 SYDVKM. The CDR3 is 10 residues long. CDR3 in amino acids: CASFNYGYTF. In DNA, the CDR3 is TGTGCCAGTTTTAACTATGGCTACACCTTC.

This chain uses TRBV7-8 with TRBJ1-6; D is possibly TRBD1 (5 bases). The CDR3 is 14 amino acids. Deletions cut 0 bases from V and 8 bases from J, with 8 bases between. The germline V gene has CDR1 SGHVS and CDR2 FQNEAQ. CDR3 sequence: CASSLAGDDSPLHF. The CDR3 region has the DNA TGTGCCAGCAGCTTAGCGGGGGACGATTCACCCCTCCACTTT.

The rearrangement joins TRBV6-5 to TRBJ2-4; TRBD2 might be the D (5 bases). The CDR3 consists of 12 residues. V lost 3 bases and J 11 bases, leaving 11 bases between the germline ends. The V gene's germline CDR1 is MNHEY and CDR2 SVGAGI. The CDR3 loop is CASSYESAVQYF. The CDR3 nucleotides read TGTGCCAGCAGTTATGAGTCAGCGGTTCAGTACTTC.

The chain is built from TRBV11-1 and TRBJ2-1; 8 bases line up with TRBD2. This CDR3 spans 18 amino acids. J lost 2 bases, V lost 5 bases, and 14 bases had no gene match. Germline-derived CDR1 and CDR2 are SGHAT and FQDESV (reference sequence). The CDR3 DNA reads as TGTGCCAGCAGCCCCTCCGGGCGGGAGGCCCAAACCTACAATGAGCAGTTCTTC. Its protein product is CASSPSGREAQTYNEQFF.

This chain links TRBV5-4 with TRBJ2-3; D is uncertain. Germline V gives CDR1 SGHNT, CDR2 YYREEE (reference sequence). The CDR3 covers 16 residues. The V and J ends lost 4 bases and 1 base respectively, with 16 bases between them. CDR3 coding DNA: TGTGCCAGCAGCCACTATAGACTCCCTCGCACAGATACGCAGTATTTT. Its translation is CASSHYRLPRTDTQYF. The whole variable domain, remainder taken from reference TRBV5-4 and TRBJ2-3, is ETGVTQSPTHLIKTRGQQVTLRCSSQSGHNTVSWYQQALGQGPQFIFQYYREEENGRGNFPPRFSGLQFPNYSSELNVNALELDDSALYLCASSHYRLPRTDTQYFGPGTRLTVL.

The CDR3 nucleotides read TGTGCCAGCAGTGAGCAGGGTCCCAACTATGGCTACACCTTC. It codes for CASSEQGPNYGYTF. The chain carries TRBV2 and TRBJ1-2, with D possibly TRBD1 on 5 matching bases. The CDR3 runs 14 residues. The ends were cut back, 3 bases at V and 2 bases at J, with 10 bases in the middle. Germline V lookup: CDR1 SNHLY, CDR2 FYNNEI.

The V call is TRBV5-1, the J call TRBJ2-3, with D unresolved. The germline V gene has CDR1 SGHRS and CDR2 YFSETQ. Trimming cost V 0 bases and J 1 base, with 6 bases left between them. The CDR3 has 14 residues. The chain's CDR3 is CASSLDSGTDTQYF. The CDR3 DNA follows: TGCGCCAGCAGCTTGGATTCTGGCACAGATACGCAGTATTTT.

In this sample, this clone turned up a few times. The chain links TRBV6-1 to TRBJ2-1; D unclear. Per germline, CDR1 MNHNS and CDR2 SASEGT. The V gene lost 7 bases and the J gene lost 5 bases, with 9 bases spanning the gap. The CDR3 is 12 residues long. CDR3 residues: CASTLDHNEQFF. The DNA for the CDR3 is TGTGCCAGCACGCTCGATCACAATGAGCAGTTCTTC.

The rearrangement links TRBV25-1 to TRBJ2-3; D possibly matches TRBD1 or TRBD2 (5 bases each). V was trimmed by 8 bases and J by 3 bases, leaving 12 bases between them. The CDR3 is 13 amino acids. Germline V gene lookup returns CDR1 MGHDK and CDR2 SYGVNS. The CDR3 region has the DNA TGTGCCAGCGGGACGGTGATGACAGATACGCAGTATTTT. Translated: CASGTVMTDTQYF.

The chain combines TRBV28 with TRBJ2-1; D assignment may be TRBD1 or TRBD2 (5 bases each). Germline loops: CDR1 MDHEN, CDR2 SYDVKM. V gave up 8 bases and J gave up 3 bases, with 35 bases separating them. This CDR3 has 21 amino acids. CDR3 nucleotides: TGTGCCAGCCGCACTACCGGGGACCCCTGGGGTCCCGACACGAACTACAATGAGCAGTTCTTC. Amino acid sequence: CASRTTGDPWGPDTNYNEQFF.

This clone occurred once. The chain uses TRBV30 and TRBJ2-7; 8 nucleotides match TRBD2. Germline loops: CDR1 GTSNPN, CDR2 SVGIG (reference sequence). J lost 4 bases, V lost 3 bases, and 8 bases had no gene match. The CDR3 totals 14 residues. CDR3 DNA: TGTGCCTGGAGCGGGTTTAGCGGGAATTACGAGCAGTACTTC. It yields the protein CAWSGFSGNYEQYF.

This clone has a single count. J is TRBJ2-7 and V is TRBV11-2; either TRBD1 or TRBD2 may fit D (5 bases each). Deletions cut 1 base from V and 6 bases from J, with 10 bases between. The CDR3 is made up of 13 amino acids. Germline V lookup: CDR1 SGHAT, CDR2 FQNNGV. Here the CDR3 reads CASSLAGGSEQYF. CDR3 nucleotide sequence: TGTGCCAGCAGCTTAGCTGGGGGATCCGAGCAGTACTTC.

The chain uses TRBV6-1 and TRBJ1-2; D possibly corresponds to TRBD1 (5 bases). CDR1 is MNHNS and CDR2 is SASEGT in the germline V gene. With 8 bases removed from V and 8 bases from J, the gap between germline ends came to 15 bases. The CDR3 contains 12 residues. The CDR3 DNA sequence: TGTGCCAGCCGCGACGGGGGTAAAGGCTACACCTTC. Translated: CASRDGGKGYTF.

CDR3 DNA: TGTGCCAGCAGTTACGACAGGGGACTCTCACCTGAAGCTTTCTTT. Its protein product is CASSYDRGLSPEAFF. The rearrangement joins TRBV6-6 to TRBJ1-1; the match to TRBD1 covers 8 bases. The CDR3 runs to 15 residues. The germline gives CDR1 MNHNY, CDR2 SVGAGI (reference sequence). The V and J ends lost 2 bases and 6 bases, in that order; junction bases with no gene match: 8.

V usage is TRBV5-6 and J usage is TRBJ2-7; 11 bases match TRBD1. The CDR3 runs to 15 residues. The ends lost 4 bases at V and 2 bases at J; junction bases unmatched: 5. Germline V gene lookup returns CDR1 SGHDT and CDR2 YYEEEE. CDR3 sequence (DNA): TGTGCCAGCAGCCAACCGGGACAGGGGGCCTACGAGCAGTACTTC. Translating it yields CASSQPGQGAYEQYF. Full variable domain (rest looked up from reference TRBV5-6 and TRBJ2-7): DAGVTQSPTHLIKTRGQQVTLRCSPKSGHDTVSWYQQALGQGPQFIFQYYEEEERQRGNFPDRFSGHQFPNYSSELNVNALLLGDSALYLCASSQPGQGAYEQYFGPGTRLTVT.

The chain uses TRBV18 and TRBJ2-5; 9 nucleotides agree with TRBD1. Germline V gene data show CDR1 as KGHSH and CDR2 as LQKENI. CDR3 size: 14 residues. Germline trimming cut 3 bases from V and 4 bases from J; bases unmatched to any gene: 3. As DNA, the CDR3 is TGTGCCAGCTCACCGACGGGACAGGGAGAGACCCAGTACTTC. Translated, it gives CASSPTGQGETQYF.